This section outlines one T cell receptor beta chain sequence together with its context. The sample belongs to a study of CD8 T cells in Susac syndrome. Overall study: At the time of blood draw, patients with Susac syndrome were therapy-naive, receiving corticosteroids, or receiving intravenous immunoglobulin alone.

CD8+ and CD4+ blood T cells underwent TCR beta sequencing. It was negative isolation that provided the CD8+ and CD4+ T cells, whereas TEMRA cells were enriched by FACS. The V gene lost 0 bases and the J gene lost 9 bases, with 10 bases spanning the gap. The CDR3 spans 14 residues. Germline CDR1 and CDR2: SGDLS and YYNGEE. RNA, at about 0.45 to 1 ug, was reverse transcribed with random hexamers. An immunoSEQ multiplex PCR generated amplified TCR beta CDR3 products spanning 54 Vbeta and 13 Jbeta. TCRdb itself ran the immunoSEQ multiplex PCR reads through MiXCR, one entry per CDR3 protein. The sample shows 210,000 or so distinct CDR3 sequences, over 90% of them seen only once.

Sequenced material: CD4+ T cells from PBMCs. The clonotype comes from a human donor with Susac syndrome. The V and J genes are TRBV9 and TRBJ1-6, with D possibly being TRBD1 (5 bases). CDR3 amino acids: CASSVGRGSSPLHF. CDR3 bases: TGTGCCAGCAGCGTAGGAAGGGGTTCTTCACCCCTCCACTTT.